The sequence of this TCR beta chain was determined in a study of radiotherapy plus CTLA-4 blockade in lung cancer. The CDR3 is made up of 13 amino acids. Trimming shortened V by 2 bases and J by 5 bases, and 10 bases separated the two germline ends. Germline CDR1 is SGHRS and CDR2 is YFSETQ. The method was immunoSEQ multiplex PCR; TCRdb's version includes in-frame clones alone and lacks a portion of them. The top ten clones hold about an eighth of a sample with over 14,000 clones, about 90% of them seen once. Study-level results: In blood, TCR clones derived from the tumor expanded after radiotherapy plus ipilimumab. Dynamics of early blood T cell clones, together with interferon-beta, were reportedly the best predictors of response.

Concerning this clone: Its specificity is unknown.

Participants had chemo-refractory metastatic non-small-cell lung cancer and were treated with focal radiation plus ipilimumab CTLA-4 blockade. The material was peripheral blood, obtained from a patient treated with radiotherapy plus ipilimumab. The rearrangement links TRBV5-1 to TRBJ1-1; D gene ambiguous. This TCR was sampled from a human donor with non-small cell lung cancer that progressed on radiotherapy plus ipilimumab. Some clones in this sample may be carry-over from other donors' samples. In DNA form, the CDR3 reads TGCGCCAGCAGCTTTGGAAGGGAGACTGAAGCTTTCTTT. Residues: CASSFGRETEAFF.